This T cell receptor beta chain derives from a study of OX40 agonist ivuxolimab in advanced cancers. The data were produced by immunoSEQ multiplex PCR, yet TCRdb's version contains in-frame clones alone and is incomplete. This table has around 84,000 clones, 85% to 95% appearing once. Here the sequenced sample was CD4+ or CD8+ T cells sorted from blood, taken in a trial of the OX40 agonist ivuxolimab. The sequence derives from an adult with an advanced solid tumor such as melanoma, head and neck, liver or kidney cancer.

CDR3 amino acids: CASSLLTTGGALEVQYF. CDR3 in DNA: TGTGCCAGCAGCTTACTCACCACCGGGGGGGCCTTAGAGGTCCAGTACTTC. The J gene is TRBJ2-4, the V gene TRBV7-8; 8 bases line up with TRBD2. The CDR3 spans 17 residues. CDR1 is SGHVS, CDR2 FQNEAQ, per germline. The V segment lost 2 bases and the J segment 13 bases; nucleotides outside the gene matches: 19.